The rows below give T cell receptor beta chains drawn from one sample of a study of vaccination effects on CD4 cells after COVID-19. TCRdb keeps only in-frame clones here, not all; method: immunoSEQ multiplex PCR. The data hold roughly 61,000 clones, with roughly 79% observed a single time. These TCRs are of unknown antigen specificity. Sample: CD4+ T cells from PBMCs cultured with HCoV-229E spike peptides, taken before COVID-19 vaccination. These receptors all stem from a human donor who received a COVID-19 vaccine. Each CDR3 is given with its conserved first and last residue.

>TRBV29-1|TRBJ1-5
CSVRGQNNQPQHF
>TRBV28|TRBJ2-1
CASRPPGLPYYNEQFF
>TRBV3-1/TRBV3-2|TRBJ2-3
CASSPSSGGAWSTDTQYF
>TRBV28|TRBJ1-2
CASSLKGRGAAGYTF
>TRBV9|TRBJ1-6
CASSSRDFFFNNSPLHF
>TRBV18|TRBJ1-6
CASSPGADNSPLHF
>TRBV20-1|TRBJ1-3
CSASRGAPGNTIYF
>TRBV3-1/TRBV3-2|TRBJ1-4
CASSQGPGDEKLFF
>TRBV6-2/TRBV6-3|TRBJ2-1
CASSLAGGRYNEQFF
>TRBV28|TRBJ1-2
CASSLGGYGYTF
>TRBV19|TRBJ1-5
CASTPFRDLSNQPQHF
>TRBV4-2|TRBJ2-1
CASSQEGDYYNEQFF
>TRBV7-3|TRBJ1-5
CASSQSGPNQPQHF
>TRBV7-2|TRBJ2-4
CASSLGGAANIQYF
>TRBV6-5|TRBJ1-2
CASSGQVIAGYTF
>TRBV6-5|TRBJ1-6
CASSVFGSPLHF
>TRBV9|TRBJ2-3
CASSVETSGGRSTDTQYF
>TRBV6-1|TRBJ2-4
CASSGLSQLAKNIQYF
>TRBV7-2|TRBJ2-5
CASSPGRMLTETQYF
>TRBV27|TRBJ1-5
CASSLRRGDEQPQHF
>TRBV7-6|TRBJ2-3
CASSLGDRDSWETDTQYF
>TRBV12-3/TRBV12-4|TRBJ1-2
CASSLTVYGYTF
>TRBV24-1|TRBJ2-3
CATSDLGGVTDTQYF
>TRBV13|TRBJ1-2
CASSISPPANRIDGYTF
>TRBV7-2|TRBJ2-5
CASSYTAGTRSETQYF
>TRBV29-1|TRBJ1-2
CSARTGNYGYTF
>TRBV9|TRBJ2-1
CASSVIPGTSGVDEQFF
>TRBV5-8|TRBJ2-3
CASSLGRSLPRATDTQYF
>TRBV30|TRBJ2-5
CALRGGWETQYF
>TRBV18|TRBJ1-1
CASSPPWTPEAFF